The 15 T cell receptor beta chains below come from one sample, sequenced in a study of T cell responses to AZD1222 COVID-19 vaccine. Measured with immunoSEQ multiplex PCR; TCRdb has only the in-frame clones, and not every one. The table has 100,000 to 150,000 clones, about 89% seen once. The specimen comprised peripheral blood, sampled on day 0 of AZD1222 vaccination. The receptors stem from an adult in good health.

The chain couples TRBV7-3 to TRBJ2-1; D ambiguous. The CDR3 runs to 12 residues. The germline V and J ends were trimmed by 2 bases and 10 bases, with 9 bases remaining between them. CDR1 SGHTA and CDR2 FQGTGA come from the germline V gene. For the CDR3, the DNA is TGTGCCAGCAGCTTACGAGCTGGGGAGCAGTTCTTC. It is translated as CASSLRAGEQFF.

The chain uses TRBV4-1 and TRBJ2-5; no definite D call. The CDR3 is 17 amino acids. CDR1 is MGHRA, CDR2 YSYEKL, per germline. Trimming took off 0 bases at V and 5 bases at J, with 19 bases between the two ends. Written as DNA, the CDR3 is TGCGCCAGCAGCCAAGACCTTGGGCCCGAACGCTGGGAGACCCAGTACTTC. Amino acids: CASSQDLGPERWETQYF.

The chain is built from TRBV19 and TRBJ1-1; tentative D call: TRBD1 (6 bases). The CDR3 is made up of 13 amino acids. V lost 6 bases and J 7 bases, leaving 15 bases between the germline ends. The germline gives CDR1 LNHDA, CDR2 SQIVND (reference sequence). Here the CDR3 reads CASSNLWGLEAFF. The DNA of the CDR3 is TGTGCCAGTAGCAATCTTTGGGGGCTTGAAGCTTTCTTT.

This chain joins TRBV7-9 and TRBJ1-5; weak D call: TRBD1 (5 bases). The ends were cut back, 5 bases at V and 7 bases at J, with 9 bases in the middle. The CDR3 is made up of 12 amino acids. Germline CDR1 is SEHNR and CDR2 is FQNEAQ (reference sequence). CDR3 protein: CASSVTDQPQHF. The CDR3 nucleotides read TGTGCCAGCAGCGTGACAGACCAGCCCCAGCATTTT.

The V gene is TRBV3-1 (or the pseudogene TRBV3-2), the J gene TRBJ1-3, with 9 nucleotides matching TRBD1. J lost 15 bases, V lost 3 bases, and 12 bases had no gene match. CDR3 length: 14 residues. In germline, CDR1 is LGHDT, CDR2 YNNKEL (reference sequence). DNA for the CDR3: TGTGCCAGCAGCCATGCTCCCGGGACAGGGAAGGAATATTTT. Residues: CASSHAPGTGKEYF.

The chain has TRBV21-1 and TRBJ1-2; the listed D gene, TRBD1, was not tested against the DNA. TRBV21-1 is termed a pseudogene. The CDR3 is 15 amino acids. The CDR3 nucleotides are TGTGCCAGCAGCAAACTGTCCCAGGGATTATATGGCTACACCTTC. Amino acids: CASSKLSQGLYGYTF.

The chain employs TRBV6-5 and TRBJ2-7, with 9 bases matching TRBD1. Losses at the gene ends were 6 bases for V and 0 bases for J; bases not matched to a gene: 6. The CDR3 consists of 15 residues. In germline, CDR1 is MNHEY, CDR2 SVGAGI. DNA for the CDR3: TGTGCCAGCAGCGACCGGACAGGGGTCTCCTACGAGCAGTACTTC. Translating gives CASSDRTGVSYEQYF.

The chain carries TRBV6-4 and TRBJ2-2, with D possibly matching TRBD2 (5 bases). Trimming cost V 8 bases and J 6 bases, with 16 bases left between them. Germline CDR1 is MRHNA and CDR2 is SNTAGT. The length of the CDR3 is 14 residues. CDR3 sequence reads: CASRGPGGPGELFF. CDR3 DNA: TGTGCCAGCCGAGGGCCCGGCGGGCCCGGGGAGCTGTTTTTT.

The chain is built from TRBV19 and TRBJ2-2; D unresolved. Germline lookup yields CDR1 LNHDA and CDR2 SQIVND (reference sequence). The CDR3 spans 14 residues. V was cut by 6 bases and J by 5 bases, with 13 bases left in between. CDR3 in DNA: TGTGCCAGTAGACCGGGCCCTTATACCGGGGAGCTGTTTTTT. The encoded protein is CASRPGPYTGELFF.

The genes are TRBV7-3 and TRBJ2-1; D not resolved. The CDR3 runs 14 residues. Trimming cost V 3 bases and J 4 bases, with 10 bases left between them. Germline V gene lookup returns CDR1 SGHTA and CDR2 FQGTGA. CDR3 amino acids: CASSLGSEYNEQFF. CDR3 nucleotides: TGTGCCAGCAGCTTGGGCTCCGAATACAATGAGCAGTTCTTC.

CDR3 in amino acids: CASSRTGNNEQFF. The CDR3 DNA follows: TGTGCCAGCAGCCGGACAGGCAACAATGAGCAGTTCTTC. This rearrangement joins TRBV6-5 to TRBJ2-1; 7 positions match TRBD1. V gave up 6 bases and J gave up 5 bases; unmatched junction bases: 4. In germline, CDR1 is MNHEY, CDR2 SVGAGI. This CDR3 spans 13 amino acids.

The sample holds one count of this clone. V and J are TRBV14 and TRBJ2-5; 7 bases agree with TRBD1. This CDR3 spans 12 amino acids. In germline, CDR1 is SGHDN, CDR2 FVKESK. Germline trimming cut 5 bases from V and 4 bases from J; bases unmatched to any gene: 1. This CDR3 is CASSTGAETQYF. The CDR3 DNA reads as TGTGCCAGCAGCACAGGGGCAGAGACCCAGTACTTC.

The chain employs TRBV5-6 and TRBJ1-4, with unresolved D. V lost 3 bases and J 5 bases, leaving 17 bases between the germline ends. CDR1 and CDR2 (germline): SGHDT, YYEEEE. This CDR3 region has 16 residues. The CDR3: CASSWFAGQVNEKLFF. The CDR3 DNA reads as TGTGCCAGCAGCTGGTTCGCCGGTCAGGTGAATGAAAAACTGTTTTTT.

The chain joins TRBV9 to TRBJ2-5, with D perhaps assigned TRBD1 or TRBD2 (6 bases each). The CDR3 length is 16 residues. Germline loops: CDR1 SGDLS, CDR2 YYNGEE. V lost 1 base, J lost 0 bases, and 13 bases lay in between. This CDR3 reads CASSVWWGANQETQYF. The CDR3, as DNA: TGTGCCAGCAGCGTATGGTGGGGGGCGAACCAAGAGACCCAGTACTTC.

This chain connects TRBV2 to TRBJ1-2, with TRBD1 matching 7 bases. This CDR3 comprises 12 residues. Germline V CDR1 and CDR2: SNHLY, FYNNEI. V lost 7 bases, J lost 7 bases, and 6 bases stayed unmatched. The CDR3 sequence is CASNTGEGGYTF. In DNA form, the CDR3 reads TGTGCCAGCAACACAGGGGAGGGTGGCTACACCTTC.